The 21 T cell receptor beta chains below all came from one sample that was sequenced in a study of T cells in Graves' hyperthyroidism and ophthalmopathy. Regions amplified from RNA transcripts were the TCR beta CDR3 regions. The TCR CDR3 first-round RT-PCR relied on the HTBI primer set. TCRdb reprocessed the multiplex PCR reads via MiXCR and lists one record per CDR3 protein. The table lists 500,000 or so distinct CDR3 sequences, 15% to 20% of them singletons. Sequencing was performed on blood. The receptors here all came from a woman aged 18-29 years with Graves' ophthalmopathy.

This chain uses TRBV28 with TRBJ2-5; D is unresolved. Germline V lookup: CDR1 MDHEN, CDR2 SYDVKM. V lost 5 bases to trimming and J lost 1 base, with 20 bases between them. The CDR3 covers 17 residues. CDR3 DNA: TGTGCCAGCAGTCCCCCCTTTGAACGGGCCACCCAAGAGACCCAGTACTTC. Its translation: CASSPPFERATQETQYF. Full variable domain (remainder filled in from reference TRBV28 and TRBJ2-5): DVKVTQSSRYLVKRTGEKVFLECVQDMDHENMFWYRQDPGLGLRLIYFSYDVKMKEKGDIPEGYSVSREKKERFSLILESASTNQTSMYLCASSPPFERATQETQYFGPGTRLLVL.

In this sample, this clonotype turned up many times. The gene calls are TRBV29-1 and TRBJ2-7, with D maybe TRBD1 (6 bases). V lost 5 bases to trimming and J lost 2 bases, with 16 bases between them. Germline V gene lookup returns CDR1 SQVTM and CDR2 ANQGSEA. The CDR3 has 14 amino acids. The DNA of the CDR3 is TGCAGCGTTAAGGACAGTCCCGGGACCTACGAGCAGTACTTC. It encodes CSVKDSPGTYEQYF.

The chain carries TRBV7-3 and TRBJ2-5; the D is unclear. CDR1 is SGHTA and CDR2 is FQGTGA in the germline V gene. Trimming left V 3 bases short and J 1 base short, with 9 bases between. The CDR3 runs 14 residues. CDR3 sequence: CASSLALTQETQYF. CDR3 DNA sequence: TGTGCCAGCAGCTTGGCGCTGACCCAAGAGACCCAGTACTTC.

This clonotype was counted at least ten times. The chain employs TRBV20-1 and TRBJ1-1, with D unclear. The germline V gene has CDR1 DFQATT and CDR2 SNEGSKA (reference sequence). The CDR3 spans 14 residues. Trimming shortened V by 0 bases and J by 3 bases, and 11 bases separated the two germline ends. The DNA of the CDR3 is TGCAGTGCTAGAGATGAAGGACGGTACACTGAAGCTTTCTTT. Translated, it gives CSARDEGRYTEAFF.

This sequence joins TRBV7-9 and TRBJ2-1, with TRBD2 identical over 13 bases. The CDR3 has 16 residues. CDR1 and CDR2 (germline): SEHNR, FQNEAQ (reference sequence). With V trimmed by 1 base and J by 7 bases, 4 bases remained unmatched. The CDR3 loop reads CASSLGVTSGRNEQFF. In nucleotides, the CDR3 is TGTGCCAGCAGCTTAGGGGTGACTAGCGGGAGGAATGAGCAGTTCTTC.

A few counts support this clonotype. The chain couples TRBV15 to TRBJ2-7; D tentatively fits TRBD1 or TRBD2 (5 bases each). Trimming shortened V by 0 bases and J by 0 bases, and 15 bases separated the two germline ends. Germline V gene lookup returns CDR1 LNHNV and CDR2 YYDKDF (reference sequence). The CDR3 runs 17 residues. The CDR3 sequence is CATSRDHPGRSSYEQYF. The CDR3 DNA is TGTGCCACCAGCAGAGATCACCCGGGACGGAGCTCCTACGAGCAGTACTTC.

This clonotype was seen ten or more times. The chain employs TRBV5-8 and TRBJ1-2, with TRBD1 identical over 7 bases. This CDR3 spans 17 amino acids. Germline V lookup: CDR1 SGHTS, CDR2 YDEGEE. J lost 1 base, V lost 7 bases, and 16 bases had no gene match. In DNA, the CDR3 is TGTGCCAGCCACCACATATACCGGGACAGAAGTAACTATGGCTACACCTTC. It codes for CASHHIYRDRSNYGYTF.

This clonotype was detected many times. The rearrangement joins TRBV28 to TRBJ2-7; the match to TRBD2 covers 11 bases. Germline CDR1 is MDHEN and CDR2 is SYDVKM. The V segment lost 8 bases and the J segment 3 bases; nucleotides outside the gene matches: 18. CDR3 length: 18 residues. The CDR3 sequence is CASLSSSGRAARGYEQYF. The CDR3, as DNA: TGTGCCAGCCTCTCTAGTAGCGGGAGGGCCGCCAGGGGCTACGAGCAGTACTTC.

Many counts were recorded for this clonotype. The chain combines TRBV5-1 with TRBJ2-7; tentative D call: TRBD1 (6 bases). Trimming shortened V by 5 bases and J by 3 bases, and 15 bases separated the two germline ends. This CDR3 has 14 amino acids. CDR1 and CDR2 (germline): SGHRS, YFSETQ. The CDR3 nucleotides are TGCGCCAGCAGGTACGGGACAAGCAACTACGAGCAGTACTTC. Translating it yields CASRYGTSNYEQYF.

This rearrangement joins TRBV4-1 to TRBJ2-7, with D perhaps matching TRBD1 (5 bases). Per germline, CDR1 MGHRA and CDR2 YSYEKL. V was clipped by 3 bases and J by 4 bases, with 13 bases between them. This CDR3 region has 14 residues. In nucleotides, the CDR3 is TGCGCCAGCAGCCACAAGGGGAATGGGTACGAGCAGTACTTC. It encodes CASSHKGNGYEQYF.

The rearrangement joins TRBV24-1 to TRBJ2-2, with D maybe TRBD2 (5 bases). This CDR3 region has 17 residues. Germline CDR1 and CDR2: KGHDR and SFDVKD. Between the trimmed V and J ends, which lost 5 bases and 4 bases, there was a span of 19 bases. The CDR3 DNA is TGTGCCACCAGTGGTTTAGGAGGCGCCCGGCGCACCGGGGAGCTGTTTTTT. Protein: CATSGLGGARRTGELFF.

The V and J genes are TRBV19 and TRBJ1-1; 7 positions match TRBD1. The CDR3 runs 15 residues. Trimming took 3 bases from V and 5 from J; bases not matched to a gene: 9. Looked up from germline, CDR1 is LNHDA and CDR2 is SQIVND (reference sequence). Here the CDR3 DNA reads TGTGCCAGTAGTATGGTTGAGGGGGCGCCGACTGAAGCTTTCTTT. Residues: CASSMVEGAPTEAFF.

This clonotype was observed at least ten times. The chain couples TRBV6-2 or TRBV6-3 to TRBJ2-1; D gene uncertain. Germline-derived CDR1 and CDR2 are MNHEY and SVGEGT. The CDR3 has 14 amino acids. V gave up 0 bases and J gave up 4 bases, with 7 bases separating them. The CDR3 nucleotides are TGTGCCAGCAGTTACTCAGACACGTACAATGAGCAGTTCTTC. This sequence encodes CASSYSDTYNEQFF.

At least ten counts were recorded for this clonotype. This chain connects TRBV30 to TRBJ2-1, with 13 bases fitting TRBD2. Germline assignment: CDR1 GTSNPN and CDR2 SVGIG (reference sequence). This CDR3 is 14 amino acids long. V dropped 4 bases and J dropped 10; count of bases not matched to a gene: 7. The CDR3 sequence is CAWNSGTSGIEQFF. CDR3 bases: TGTGCCTGGAATTCCGGGACTAGCGGGATCGAGCAGTTCTTC.

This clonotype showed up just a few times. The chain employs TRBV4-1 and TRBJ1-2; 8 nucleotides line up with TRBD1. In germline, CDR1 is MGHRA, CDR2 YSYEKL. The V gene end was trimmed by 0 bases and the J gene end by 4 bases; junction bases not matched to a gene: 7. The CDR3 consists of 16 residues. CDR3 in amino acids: CASSQDSGGRFYGYTF. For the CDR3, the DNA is TGCGCCAGCAGCCAAGATTCAGGGGGCCGGTTCTATGGCTACACCTTC.

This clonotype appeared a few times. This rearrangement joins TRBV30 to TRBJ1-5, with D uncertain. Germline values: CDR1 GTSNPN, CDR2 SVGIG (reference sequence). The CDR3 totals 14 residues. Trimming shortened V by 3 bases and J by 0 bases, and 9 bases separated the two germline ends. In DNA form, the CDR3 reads TGTGCCTGGAGGAACAGACTTAGCAATCAGCCCCAGCATTTT. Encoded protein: CAWRNRLSNQPQHF.

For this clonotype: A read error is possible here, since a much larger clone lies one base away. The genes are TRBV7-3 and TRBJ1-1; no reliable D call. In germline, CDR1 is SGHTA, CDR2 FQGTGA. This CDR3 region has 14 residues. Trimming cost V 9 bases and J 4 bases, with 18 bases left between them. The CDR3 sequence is CASVEGTVSTEAFF. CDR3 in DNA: TGTGCCAGTGTTGAGGGAACTGTGAGCACTGAAGCTTTCTTT. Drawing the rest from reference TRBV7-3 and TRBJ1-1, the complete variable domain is GAGVSQTPSNKVTEKGKYVELRCDPISGHTALYWYRQSLGQGPEFLIYFQGTGAADDSGLPNDRFFAVRPEGSVSTLKIQRTERGDSAVYLCASVEGTVSTEAFFGQGTRLTVV.

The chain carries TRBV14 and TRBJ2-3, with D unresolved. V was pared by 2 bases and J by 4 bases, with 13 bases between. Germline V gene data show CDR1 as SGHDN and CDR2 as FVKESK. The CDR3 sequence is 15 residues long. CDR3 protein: CASSQSFTSPDTQYF. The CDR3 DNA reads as TGTGCCAGCAGCCAAAGTTTTACTTCCCCAGATACGCAGTATTTT.

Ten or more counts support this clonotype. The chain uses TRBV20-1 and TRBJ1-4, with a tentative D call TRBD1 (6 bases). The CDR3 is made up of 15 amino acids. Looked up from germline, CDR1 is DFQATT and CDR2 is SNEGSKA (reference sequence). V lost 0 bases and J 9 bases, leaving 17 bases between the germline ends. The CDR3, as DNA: TGCAGTGCTAGAGATTACACAGGGAGCAAGCAAAAACTGTTTTTT. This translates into CSARDYTGSKQKLFF.

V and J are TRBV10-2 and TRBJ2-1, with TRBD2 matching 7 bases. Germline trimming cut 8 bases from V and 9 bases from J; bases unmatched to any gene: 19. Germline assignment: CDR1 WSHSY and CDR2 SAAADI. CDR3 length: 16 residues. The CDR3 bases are TGCGCCAGCGCATGGGCTCCGCGGGGAGGGGAGAGTGAGCAGTTCTTC. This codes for CASAWAPRGGESEQFF.

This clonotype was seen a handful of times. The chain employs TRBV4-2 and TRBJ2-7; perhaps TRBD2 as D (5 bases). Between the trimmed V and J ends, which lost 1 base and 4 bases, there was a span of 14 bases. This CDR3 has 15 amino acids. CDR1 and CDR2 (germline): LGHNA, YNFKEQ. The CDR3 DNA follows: TGTGCCAGCAGCCAAGCTGTACTAGTAAATTACGAGCAGTACTTC. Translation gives CASSQAVLVNYEQYF.